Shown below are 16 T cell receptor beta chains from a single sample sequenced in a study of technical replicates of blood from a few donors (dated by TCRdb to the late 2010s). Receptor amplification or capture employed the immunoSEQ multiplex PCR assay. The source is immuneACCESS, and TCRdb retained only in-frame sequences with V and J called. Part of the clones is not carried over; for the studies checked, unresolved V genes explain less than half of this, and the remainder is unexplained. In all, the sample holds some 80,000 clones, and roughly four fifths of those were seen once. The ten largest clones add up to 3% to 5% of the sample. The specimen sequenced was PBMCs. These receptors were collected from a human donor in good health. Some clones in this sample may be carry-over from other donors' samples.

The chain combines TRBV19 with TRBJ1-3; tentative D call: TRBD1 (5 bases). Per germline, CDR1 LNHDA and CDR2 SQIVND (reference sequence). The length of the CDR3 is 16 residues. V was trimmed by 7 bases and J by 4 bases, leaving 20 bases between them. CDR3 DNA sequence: TGTGCCAGTACCGCAGGGCCCGCTGTGAGGGGAAACACCATATATTTT. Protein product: CASTAGPAVRGNTIYF.

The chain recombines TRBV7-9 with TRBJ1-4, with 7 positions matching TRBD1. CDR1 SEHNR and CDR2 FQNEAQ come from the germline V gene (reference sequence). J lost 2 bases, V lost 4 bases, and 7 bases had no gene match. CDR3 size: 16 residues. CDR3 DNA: TGTGCCAGCAGCTCACGACAGGGTCTCACTAATGAAAAACTGTTTTTT. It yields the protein CASSSRQGLTNEKLFF.

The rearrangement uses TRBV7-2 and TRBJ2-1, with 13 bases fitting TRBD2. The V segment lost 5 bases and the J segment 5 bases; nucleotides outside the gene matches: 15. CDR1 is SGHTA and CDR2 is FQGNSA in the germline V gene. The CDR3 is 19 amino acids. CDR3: CASSLQPKTSGRLNNEQFF. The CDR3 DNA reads TGTGCCAGCAGCCTGCAACCGAAGACTAGCGGGAGGCTAAACAATGAGCAGTTCTTC.

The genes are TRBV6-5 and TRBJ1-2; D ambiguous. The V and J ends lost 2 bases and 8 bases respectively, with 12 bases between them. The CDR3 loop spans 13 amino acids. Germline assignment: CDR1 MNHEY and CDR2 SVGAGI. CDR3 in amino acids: CASSYGGWSGYTF. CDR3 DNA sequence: TGTGCCAGCAGTTACGGTGGGTGGAGCGGCTACACCTTC.

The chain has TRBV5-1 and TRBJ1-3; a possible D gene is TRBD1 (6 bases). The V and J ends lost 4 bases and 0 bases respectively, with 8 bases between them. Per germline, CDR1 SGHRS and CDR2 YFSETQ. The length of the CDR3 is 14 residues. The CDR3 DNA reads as TGCGCCAGCAGCGTAGGGGGCTCTGGAAACACCATATATTTT. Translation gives CASSVGGSGNTIYF.

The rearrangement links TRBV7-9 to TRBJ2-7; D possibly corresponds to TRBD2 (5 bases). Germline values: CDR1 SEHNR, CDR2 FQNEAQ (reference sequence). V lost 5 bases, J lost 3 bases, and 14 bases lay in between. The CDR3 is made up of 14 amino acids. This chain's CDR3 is CASSRTEGIYEQYF. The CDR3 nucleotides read TGTGCCAGCAGCAGAACTGAGGGTATCTACGAGCAGTACTTC.

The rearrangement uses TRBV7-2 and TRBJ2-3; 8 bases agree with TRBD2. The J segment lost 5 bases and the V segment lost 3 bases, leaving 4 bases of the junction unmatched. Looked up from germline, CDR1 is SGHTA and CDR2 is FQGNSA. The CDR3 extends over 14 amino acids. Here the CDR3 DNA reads TGTGCCAGCAGCTTTCGTGCGGGAGGAGATACGCAGTATTTT. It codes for CASSFRAGGDTQYF.

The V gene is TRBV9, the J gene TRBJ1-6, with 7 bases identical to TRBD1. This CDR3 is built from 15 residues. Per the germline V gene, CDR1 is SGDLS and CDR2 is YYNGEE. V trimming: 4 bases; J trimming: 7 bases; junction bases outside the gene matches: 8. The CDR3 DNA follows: TGTGCCAGCAGCTTCGAGACAGGGTTGAATTCACCCCTCCACTTT. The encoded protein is CASSFETGLNSPLHF.

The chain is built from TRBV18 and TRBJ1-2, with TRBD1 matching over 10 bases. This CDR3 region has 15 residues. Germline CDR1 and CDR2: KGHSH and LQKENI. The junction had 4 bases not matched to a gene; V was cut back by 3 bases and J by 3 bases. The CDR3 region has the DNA TGTGCCAGCTCACCGGGACAGGGGACCCACTATGGCTACACCTTC. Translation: CASSPGQGTHYGYTF.

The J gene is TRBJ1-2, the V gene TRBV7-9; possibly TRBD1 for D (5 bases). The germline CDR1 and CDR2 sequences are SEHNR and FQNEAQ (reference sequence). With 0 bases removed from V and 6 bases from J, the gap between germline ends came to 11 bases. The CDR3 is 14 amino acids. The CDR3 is CASSLAGGRDGYTF. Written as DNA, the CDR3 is TGTGCCAGCAGCTTAGCGGGGGGGAGGGATGGCTACACCTTC.

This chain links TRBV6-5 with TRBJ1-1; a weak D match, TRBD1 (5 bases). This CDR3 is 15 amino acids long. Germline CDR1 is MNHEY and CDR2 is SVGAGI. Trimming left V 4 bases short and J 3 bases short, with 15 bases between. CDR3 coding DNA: TGTGCCAGCAGTTCCATGACAGATGTTTACACTGAAGCTTTCTTT. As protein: CASSSMTDVYTEAFF.

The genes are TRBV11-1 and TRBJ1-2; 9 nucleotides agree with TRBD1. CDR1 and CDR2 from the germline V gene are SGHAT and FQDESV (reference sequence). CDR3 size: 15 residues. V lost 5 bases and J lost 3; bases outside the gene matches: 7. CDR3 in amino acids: CASSLRQGDHYGYTF. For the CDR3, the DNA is TGTGCCAGCAGCCTCAGACAGGGGGATCACTATGGCTACACCTTC.

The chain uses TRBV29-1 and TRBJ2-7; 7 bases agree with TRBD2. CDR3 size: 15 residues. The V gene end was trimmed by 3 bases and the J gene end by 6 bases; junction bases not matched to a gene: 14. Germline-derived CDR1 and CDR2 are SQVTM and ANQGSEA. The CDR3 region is CSVEVVGGPWGEQYF. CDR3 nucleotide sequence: TGCAGCGTTGAGGTGGTGGGAGGGCCATGGGGCGAGCAGTACTTC.

The chain's CDR3 is CASSPGTRSTDTQYF. CDR3 coding DNA: TGTGCCAGCAGTCCTGGGACTAGATCCACAGATACGCAGTATTTT. The genes are TRBV27 and TRBJ2-3; 8 nucleotides line up with TRBD2. V lost 5 bases to trimming and J lost 2 bases; unmatched junction nucleotides: 6. Germline CDR1 and CDR2: MNHEY and SMNVEV (reference sequence). There are 15 residues in the CDR3.

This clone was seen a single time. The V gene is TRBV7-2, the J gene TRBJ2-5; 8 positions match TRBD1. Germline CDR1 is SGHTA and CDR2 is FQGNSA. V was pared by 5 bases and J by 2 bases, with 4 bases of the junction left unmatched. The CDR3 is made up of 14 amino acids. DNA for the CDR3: TGTGCCAGCAGCAAGGACAGGGCTCAAGAGACCCAGTACTTC. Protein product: CASSKDRAQETQYF.

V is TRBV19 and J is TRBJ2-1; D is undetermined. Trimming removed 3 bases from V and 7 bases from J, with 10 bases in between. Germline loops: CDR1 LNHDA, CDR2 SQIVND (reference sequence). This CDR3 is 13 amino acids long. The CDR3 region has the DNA TGTGCCAGTAGTATCTCGCGGATAAATGAGCAGTTCTTC. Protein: CASSISRINEQFF.